This section outlines one TCR beta chain sequence together with its context. Its antigen is not identified. At one end the junction does not follow the germline gene, possibly because of a read error. Germline V CDR1 and CDR2: WNHNN, SYGVQD (reference sequence). The CDR3 loop spans 14 amino acids. The sample belongs to a study of shared clonotypes between healthy human individuals. Using immunoSEQ multiplex PCR, the repertoire was profiled, and TCRdb retains in-frame clones only, with some absent. The sample consists of 2 million to 2.5 million clones, nearly 97% of them appearing once. Whole-study findings and limits: Richness estimates generally favored naive over memory subsets.

All donors were Caucasian adults living in Nashville, Tennessee. This receptor was taken from a man aged 18 to 30 in good health. Sample: naive CD4+ T cells sorted from blood. As for subset: CD45RA+ positively selected. The gene calls are TRBV10-1 and TRBJ1-1; D is uncertain. Written as DNA, the CDR3 is TGCACCAGCAGTCCAAACCCGTGGGACACTGAAGCTTTCTTT. As protein: CTSSPNPWDTEAFF.